What follows are 27 T cell receptor beta chains derived from one specimen sequenced in a study of CD8+ T cells in alopecia areata. Once RNA had been extracted, it was reverse transcribed into cDNA to act as the sequencing template. Clones were sequenced by immunoSEQ multiplex PCR, and TCRdb holds only the in-frame ones, with some missing. Of under 350,000 clones in the sample, 58% were seen once. Treatment noted: oral pan-JAK inhibitor, 5-10 mg twice daily. This specimen was CD4+ T cells sorted from blood, taken at week 24, from a patient treated with tofacitinib. The receptor source for this set is a human donor with alopecia areata.

V gene TRBV28 combines with J gene TRBJ2-3; D tentatively reads TRBD1 or TRBD2 (5 bases each). V was clipped by 3 bases and J by 0 bases, with 22 bases between them. There are 19 residues in the CDR3. Germline V gene data show CDR1 as MDHEN and CDR2 as SYDVKM. The CDR3 spells CASSFYWVGVNLSTDTQYF. The CDR3 DNA is TGTGCCAGCAGTTTTTACTGGGTGGGGGTAAACCTTAGCACAGATACGCAGTATTTT.

The genes are TRBV4-1 and TRBJ2-3, with D maybe TRBD2 (6 bases). The V gene's germline CDR1 is MGHRA and CDR2 YSYEKL. V was trimmed by 6 bases and J by 2 bases, leaving 9 bases between them. CDR3 length: 13 residues. Here the CDR3 reads CASSGGVTDTQYF. CDR3 bases: TGCGCCAGCAGTGGCGGGGTCACAGATACGCAGTATTTT.

The rearrangement uses TRBV29-1 and TRBJ2-1; D remains ambiguous. The V gene lost 4 bases and the J gene lost 6 bases, with 7 bases spanning the gap. Germline V gene sequence: CDR1 SQVTM, CDR2 ANQGSEA. This CDR3 has 11 amino acids. CDR3 DNA sequence: TGCAGCGTTGGGTGGGGCAATGAGCAGTTCTTC. Translated, it gives CSVGWGNEQFF.

V is TRBV29-1 and J is TRBJ2-5, with a possible D match to TRBD2 (7 bases). The CDR3 consists of 15 residues. With 4 bases removed from V and 3 bases from J, the gap between germline ends came to 18 bases. Germline CDR1 is SQVTM and CDR2 is ANQGSEA. The CDR3 sequence is CSVVGGGLPKETQYF. CDR3 in DNA: TGCAGCGTTGTAGGGGGGGGACTACCTAAAGAGACCCAGTACTTC.

Here the CDR3 reads CAWSPGAQGAQYF. The CDR3 region has the DNA TGTGCCTGGAGTCCGGGGGCGCAAGGGGCCCAGTACTTC. V and J are TRBV30 and TRBJ2-5; D assignment may be TRBD1 or TRBD2 (6 bases each). This CDR3 contains 13 residues. V was cut by 2 bases and J by 9 bases, with 16 bases left in between. CDR1 and CDR2 from the germline V gene are GTSNPN and SVGIG (reference sequence).

In this sample, this clone turned up once. The chain combines TRBV29-1 with TRBJ1-1; 7 bases align to TRBD1. Germline-derived CDR1 and CDR2 are SQVTM and ANQGSEA. V was clipped by 8 bases and J by 5 bases; unmatched bases: 11. The CDR3 loop spans 13 amino acids. CDR3 sequence (DNA): TGCAGCATAGCGACAGGGATAAGGACTGAAGCTTTCTTT. This encodes CSIATGIRTEAFF.

This clone was counted between two and nine times. This chain connects TRBV4-3 to TRBJ2-4; 7 bases map to TRBD1. The CDR3 contains 15 residues. Losses at the gene ends were 1 base for V and 1 base for J; bases not matched to a gene: 1. From germline, CDR1 is LGHNA and CDR2 YSLEER. The CDR3: CASSQAQGAKNIQYF. CDR3 in DNA: TGCGCCAGCAGCCAAGCACAGGGGGCCAAAAACATTCAGTACTTC.

The genes are TRBV9 and TRBJ1-1; a weak D match, TRBD1 (5 bases). Germline V gives CDR1 SGDLS, CDR2 YYNGEE. CDR3 length equals 14 residues. V lost 2 bases to trimming and J lost 3 bases, with 11 bases between them. The CDR3 DNA reads as TGTGCCAGCAGCGTCAGGGTGGCGGACACTGAAGCTTTCTTT. Protein product: CASSVRVADTEAFF.

This clone has ten or more counts. The V call is TRBV29-1, the J call TRBJ2-1, with D unresolved. CDR1 is SQVTM, CDR2 ANQGSEA, per germline. This CDR3 contains 13 residues. V shed 3 bases and J shed 7 bases, with 13 bases lying between them. Here the CDR3 reads CSVDNGFTNEQFF. CDR3 bases: TGCAGCGTTGATAACGGGTTTACAAATGAGCAGTTCTTC.

The chain employs TRBV5-1 and TRBJ1-5; D gene uncertain. V lost 1 base to trimming and J lost 9 bases, with 11 bases between them. CDR3 length: 13 amino acids. The germline V gene has CDR1 SGHRS and CDR2 YFSETQ. The CDR3 spells CASSLLGWGPQHF. CDR3 nucleotide sequence: TGCGCCAGCAGCTTGCTGGGGTGGGGGCCCCAGCATTTT.

The genes are TRBV29-1 and TRBJ2-7; TRBD1 matches at 9 bases. Germline V gene lookup returns CDR1 SQVTM and CDR2 ANQGSEA. V was clipped by 6 bases and J by 2 bases; unmatched bases: 11. This CDR3 is built from 15 residues. In DNA form, the CDR3 reads TGCAGCGTCAGACTAGGGACAGGGACTGCCTACGAGCAGTACTTC. Its protein product is CSVRLGTGTAYEQYF.

The V call is TRBV6-6, the J call TRBJ1-1; D may be TRBD1 (5 bases). The ends were cut back, 0 bases at V and 11 bases at J, with 7 bases in the middle. This CDR3 has 11 residues. Looked up from germline, CDR1 is MNHNY and CDR2 is SVGAGI (reference sequence). The CDR3 loop is CASSYSGPAFF. The CDR3 DNA reads as TGTGCCAGCAGTTACTCGGGGCCGGCTTTCTTT.

The CDR3 is CASSESAATGELFF. CDR3 DNA: TGTGCCAGCAGTGAATCAGCGGCCACCGGGGAGCTGTTTTTT. V gene TRBV2 combines with J gene TRBJ2-2; possibly TRBD2 for D (5 bases). The CDR3 spans 14 residues. V gave up 2 bases and J gave up 4 bases, with 8 bases separating them. Germline V gene lookup returns CDR1 SNHLY and CDR2 FYNNEI.

The chain links TRBV9 to TRBJ2-5, with no clear D. The CDR3 sequence is 13 residues long. CDR1 and CDR2 (germline): SGDLS, YYNGEE. Between the trimmed V and J ends, which lost 0 bases and 4 bases, there was a span of 7 bases. In DNA form, the CDR3 reads TGTGCCAGCAGCGTAGCTAATGGAGAGACCCAGTACTTC. Its translation: CASSVANGETQYF.

This clone was seen only a few times. This same CDR3 is encoded by further DNA sequences in the sample. The chain is built from TRBV4-3 and TRBJ1-1; no definite D call. This CDR3 has 13 amino acids. Looked up from germline, CDR1 is LGHNA and CDR2 is YSLEER. Between the trimmed V and J ends, which lost 4 bases and 1 base, there was a span of 7 bases. The CDR3 bases are TGCGCCAGCAGCCGAGGACCGAACACTGAAGCTTTCTTT. This translates into CASSRGPNTEAFF.

The chain has TRBV10-3 and TRBJ2-5; perhaps TRBD1 as D (8 bases). Trimming took off 6 bases at V and 2 bases at J, with 16 bases between the two ends. Germline V CDR1 and CDR2: ENHRY, SYGVKD. The CDR3 is 15 amino acids. The CDR3: CAIRGGTGHQETQYF. The CDR3 nucleotides read TGTGCCATCAGGGGAGGGACAGGACATCAAGAGACCCAGTACTTC.

The chain combines TRBV10-3 with TRBJ2-3; D unclear. This CDR3 comprises 13 residues. Germline lookup yields CDR1 ENHRY and CDR2 SYGVKD. The V and J ends lost 11 bases and 4 bases respectively, with 16 bases between them. This chain's CDR3 is CAGRPTQADTQYF. CDR3 nucleotide sequence: TGTGCCGGCCGGCCGACTCAAGCAGATACGCAGTATTTT.

This clone appeared a few times. The gene calls are TRBV2 and TRBJ1-5, with TRBD1 identical over 11 bases. V shed 6 bases, J shed 5 bases, and the junction held 3 bases outside the gene matches. Germline V gene sequence: CDR1 SNHLY, CDR2 FYNNEI. The CDR3 has 14 residues. For the CDR3, the DNA is TGTGCCAGCAGAGCGGGACAGGGGGATCAGCCCCAGCATTTT. Translation: CASRAGQGDQPQHF. The full variable domain, with the rest looked up from reference TRBV2 and TRBJ1-5, is EPEVTQTPSHQVTQMGQEVILRCVPISNHLYFYWYRQILGQKVEFLVSFYNNEISEKSEIFDDQFSVERPDGSNFTLKIRSTKLEDSAMYFCASRAGQGDQPQHFGDGTRLSIL.

The chain joins TRBV6-6 to TRBJ2-1; TRBD2 matches at 13 bases. This CDR3 is built from 13 residues. Germline V gene sequence: CDR1 MNHNY, CDR2 SVGAGI (reference sequence). V lost 10 bases, J lost 9 bases, and 6 bases stayed unmatched. CDR3 region: CATRLAGGGEQFF. CDR3 bases: TGTGCCACTCGACTAGCGGGGGGTGGTGAGCAGTTCTTC.

This clone was observed a handful of times. V gene TRBV21-1 combines with J gene TRBJ1-2. TRBV21-1 is deemed a pseudogene. The CDR3 has 16 amino acids. This chain's CDR3 is CASSKEEGEPNYGYTF. CDR3 DNA sequence: TGTGCCAGCAGCAAAGAGGAGGGAGAGCCCAACTATGGCTACACCTTC.

The chain has TRBV5-4 and TRBJ2-5; TRBD2 matches at 8 bases. The germline V gene has CDR1 SGHNT and CDR2 YYREEE (reference sequence). CDR3 size: 16 residues. Trimming took 0 bases from V and 1 from J; bases not matched to a gene: 5. CDR3 DNA: TGTGCCAGCAGCTTGGTTCCGGGGGGGTTCCAAGAGACCCAGTACTTC. Translated, it gives CASSLVPGGFQETQYF.

The chain has TRBV25-1 and TRBJ1-2, with D possibly TRBD1 on 5 matching bases. Trimming took 2 bases from V and 8 from J, leaving 18 bases between them. Germline CDR1 MGHDK, CDR2 SYGVNS. The CDR3 loop spans 15 amino acids. The CDR3 reads CASSEPGRPRVGYTF. The CDR3 DNA sequence: TGTGCCAGCAGTGAACCGGGACGACCCAGAGTCGGCTACACCTTC.

The rearrangement links TRBV7-2 to TRBJ1-4; the match to TRBD1 covers 7 bases. CDR1 is SGHTA and CDR2 is FQGNSA in the germline V gene. V lost 5 bases and J lost 4; bases outside the gene matches: 4. The CDR3 loop spans 14 amino acids. The CDR3 DNA is TGTGCCAGCAGCGGGGACAGTCTTAATGAAAAACTGTTTTTT. It translates to CASSGDSLNEKLFF.

This clone was observed a few times. The chain carries TRBV14 and TRBJ2-1; D remains unclear. V was cut by 0 bases and J by 9 bases, with 9 bases left in between. In germline, CDR1 is SGHDN, CDR2 FVKESK. This CDR3 region has 13 residues. CDR3 DNA: TGTGCCAGCAGCCAAGATTACAGAACTGAGCAGTTCTTC. The encoded protein is CASSQDYRTEQFF.

The gene calls are TRBV5-1 and TRBJ2-3, with 14 bases that match TRBD2. The CDR3 runs to 17 residues. V was pared by 4 bases and J by 6 bases, with 10 bases of the junction left unmatched. Germline V gene sequence: CDR1 SGHRS, CDR2 YFSETQ. The CDR3 reads CASSRAGTSGGVDTQYF. The CDR3 DNA reads as TGCGCCAGCAGCCGGGCCGGGACTAGCGGGGGAGTGGATACGCAGTATTTT.

The chain links TRBV9 to TRBJ2-3; D is ambiguous. This CDR3 contains 17 residues. V was shortened by 3 bases and J by 3 bases, with 20 bases between the two germline ends. CDR1 is SGDLS and CDR2 is YYNGEE in the germline V gene. The CDR3 is CASSANLATHRTDTQYF. The CDR3 region has the DNA TGTGCCAGCAGCGCAAACCTTGCGACACACCGAACAGATACGCAGTATTTT. The entire variable domain, with the rest obtained from reference TRBV9 and TRBJ2-3, is as follows: DSGVTQTPKHLITATGQRVTLRCSPRSGDLSVYWYQQSLDQGLQFLIQYYNGEERAKGNILERFSAQQFPDLHSELNLSSLELGDSALYFCASSANLATHRTDTQYFGPGTRLTVL.

The V gene is TRBV4-1, the J gene TRBJ2-5; possible D gene TRBD2, 7 bases. The germline CDR1 and CDR2 sequences are MGHRA and YSYEKL. This CDR3 is built from 15 residues. Trimming cost V 0 bases and J 6 bases, with 14 bases left between them. CDR3 coding DNA: TGCGCCAGCAGCCAAGATCAGGGGAGGGGGAAGACCCAGTACTTC. Protein product: CASSQDQGRGKTQYF.